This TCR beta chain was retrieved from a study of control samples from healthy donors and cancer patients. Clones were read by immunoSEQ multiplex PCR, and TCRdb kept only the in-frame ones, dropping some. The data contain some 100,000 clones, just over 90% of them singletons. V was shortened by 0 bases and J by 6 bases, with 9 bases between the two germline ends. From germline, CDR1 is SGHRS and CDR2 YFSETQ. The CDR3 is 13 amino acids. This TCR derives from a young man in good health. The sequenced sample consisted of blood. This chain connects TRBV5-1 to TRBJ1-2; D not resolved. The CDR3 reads CASSLVGEDGYTF. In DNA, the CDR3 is TGCGCCAGCAGCTTGGTTGGTGAGGATGGCTACACCTTC.